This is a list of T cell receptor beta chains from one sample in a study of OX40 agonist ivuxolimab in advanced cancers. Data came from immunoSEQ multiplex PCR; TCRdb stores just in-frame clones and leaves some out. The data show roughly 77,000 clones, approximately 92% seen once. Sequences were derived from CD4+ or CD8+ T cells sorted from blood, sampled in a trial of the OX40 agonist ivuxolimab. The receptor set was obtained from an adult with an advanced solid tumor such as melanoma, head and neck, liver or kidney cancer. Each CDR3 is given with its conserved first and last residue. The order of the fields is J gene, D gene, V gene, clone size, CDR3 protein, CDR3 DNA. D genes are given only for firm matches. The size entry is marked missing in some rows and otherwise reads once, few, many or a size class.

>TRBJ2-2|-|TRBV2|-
CASRGQGTGELFF
TGTGCCAGCAGAGGACAAGGGACCGGGGAGCTGTTTTTT
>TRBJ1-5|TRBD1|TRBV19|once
CASSLRQGASSNQPQHF
TGTGCCAGTAGCCTACGACAGGGGGCATCTAGCAATCAGCCCCAGCATTTT
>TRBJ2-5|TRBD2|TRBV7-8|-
CASSLWGGNQKETQYF
TGTGCCAGCAGCCTTTGGGGGGGGAATCAAAAAGAGACCCAGTACTTC
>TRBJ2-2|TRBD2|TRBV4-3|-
CASSQPSGRGNGELFF
TGCGCCAGCAGCCAACCTAGCGGGAGGGGGAACGGGGAGCTGTTTTTT
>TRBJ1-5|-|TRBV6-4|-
CASSPRSNQPQHF
TGTGCCAGCAGTCCTCGTAGCAATCAGCCCCAGCATTTT
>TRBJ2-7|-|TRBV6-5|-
CASSRDYLSSYEQYF
TGTGCCAGCAGTCGCGACTACCTGTCCTCCTACGAGCAGTACTTC
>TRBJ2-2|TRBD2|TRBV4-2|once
CASSQGVLAGGGTGELFF
TGTGCCAGCAGCCAAGGGGTACTAGCGGGAGGGGGCACCGGGGAGCTGTTTTTT
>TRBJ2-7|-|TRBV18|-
CASSYRAATTYEQYF
TGTGCCAGCTCGTACCGGGCTGCAACAACCTACGAGCAGTACTTC
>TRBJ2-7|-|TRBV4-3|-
CASAQDSYEQYF
TGCGCCAGCGCCCAGGACAGCTACGAGCAGTACTTC
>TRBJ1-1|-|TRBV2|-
CASTSDRNTEAFF
TGTGCCAGCACTTCGGACAGGAACACTGAAGCTTTCTTT
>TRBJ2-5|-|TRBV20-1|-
CSASLQETQYF
TGCAGTGCTAGCCTTCAAGAGACCCAGTACTTC
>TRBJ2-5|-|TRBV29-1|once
CSAPSGDQETQYF
TGCAGCGCCCCGTCGGGGGACCAAGAGACCCAGTACTTC
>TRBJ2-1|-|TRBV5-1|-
CASSLGRDNEQFF
TGCGCCAGCAGCTTGGGCCGAGACAATGAGCAGTTCTTC
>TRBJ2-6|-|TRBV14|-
CASSQAGINANVLTF
TGTGCCAGCAGCCAAGCCGGGATCAACGCCAACGTCCTGACTTTC
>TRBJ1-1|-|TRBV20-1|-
CTAQGNTEAFF
TGCACCGCTCAAGGGAACACTGAAGCTTTCTTT
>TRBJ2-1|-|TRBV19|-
CASSTIGTFGNEQFF
TGTGCCAGTAGTACCATAGGGACATTTGGGAATGAGCAGTTCTTC
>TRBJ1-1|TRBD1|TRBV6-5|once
CASGRQGGTEAFF
TGTGCCAGTGGTCGACAGGGAGGCACTGAAGCTTTCTTT
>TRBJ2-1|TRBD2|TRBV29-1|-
CSVEPQLLAGGYNEQFF
TGCAGCGTTGAGCCCCAATTACTAGCGGGCGGCTACAATGAGCAGTTCTTC
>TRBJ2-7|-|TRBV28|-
CASSSPGLVAYEQYF
TGTGCCAGCAGTTCCCCGGGACTCGTGGCCTACGAGCAGTACTTC
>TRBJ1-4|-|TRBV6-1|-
CASRFSGTENEKLFF
TGTGCCAGCAGATTCTCCGGGACTGAGAATGAAAAACTGTTTTTT
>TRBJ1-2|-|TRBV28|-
CASSLVGTFGDQDDYGYTF
TGTGCCAGCAGTTTAGTTGGGACTTTCGGAGATCAGGATGACTATGGCTACACCTTC
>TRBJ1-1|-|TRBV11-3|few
CASTTGRGEAFF
TGTGCCAGCACCACTGGTAGGGGTGAAGCTTTCTTT
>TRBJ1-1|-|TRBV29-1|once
CSVEPSGSTEAFF
TGCAGCGTTGAACCTTCGGGGTCGACTGAAGCTTTCTTT
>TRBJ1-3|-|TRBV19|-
CASSRGPDSGNTIYF
TGTGCCAGTAGTAGGGGGCCCGACTCTGGAAACACCATATATTTT
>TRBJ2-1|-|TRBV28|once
CASSSGDRPYNEQFF
TGTGCCAGCAGTTCTGGGGACCGCCCCTACAATGAGCAGTTCTTC
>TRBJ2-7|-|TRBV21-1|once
CASSLAGGHLAYEQYF
TGTGCCAGCAGCCTAGCGGGAGGGCATCTAGCCTACGAGCAGTACTTC
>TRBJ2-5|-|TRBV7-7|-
CASSRAGVGETQYF
TGTGCTAGCAGCAGGGCAGGGGTGGGGGAGACCCAGTACTTC
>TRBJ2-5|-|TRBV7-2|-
CASRLRDPGETQYF
TGTGCCAGCAGGCTCCGGGACCCAGGGGAGACCCAGTACTTC
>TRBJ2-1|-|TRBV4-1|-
CASSQYNEQFF
TGCGCCAGCAGCCAATACAATGAGCAGTTCTTC
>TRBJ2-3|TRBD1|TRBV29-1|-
CSVGSGTVSPDTQYF
TGCAGCGTTGGGTCCGGGACAGTTAGCCCGGATACGCAGTATTTT
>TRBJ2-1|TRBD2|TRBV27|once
CASSRLAGAYNEQFF
TGTGCCAGCAGTCGACTAGCGGGGGCCTACAATGAGCAGTTCTTC
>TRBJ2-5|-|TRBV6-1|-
CASSDWEEYF
TGTGCCAGCAGTGATTGGGAGGAGTACTTC
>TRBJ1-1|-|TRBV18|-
CASSPGLNTEAFF
TGTGCCAGCTCACCCGGACTGAACACTGAAGCTTTCTTT
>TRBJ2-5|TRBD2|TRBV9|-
CASSVGTSGGRETQYF
TGTGCCAGCAGCGTCGGGACTAGCGGAGGGCGGGAGACCCAGTACTTC